These 17 T cell receptor beta chains were sequenced from one sample in a study of blood T cell repertoires in COVID-19 (dated by TCRdb to 2018 to 2021). Library generation was performed with the immunoSEQ multiplex PCR assay. TCRdb holds this immuneACCESS table with in-frame rearrangements only. Some clones are missing; in checked studies, unresolved V genes explain under half, and the rest has no known cause. The sample has 390,000 or so clones on record, 75% to 90% of them singletons. The biggest ten clones account for approximately 1.4% of the sample. Sequenced input: peripheral blood. The receptors were sampled from a woman in her thirties with active or convalescent COVID-19.

This chain joins TRBV6-1 and TRBJ1-6, with D tentatively TRBD1 (5 bases). Germline CDR1 MNHNS, CDR2 SASEGT. This CDR3 has 15 amino acids. Trimming stripped 1 base from V and 13 bases from J, with 17 bases between. Here the CDR3 reads CASSEGSGKVYPLHF. CDR3 DNA: TGTGCCAGCAGTGAAGGATCAGGGAAGGTGTATCCCCTCCACTTT.

V usage is TRBV9 and J usage is TRBJ1-2; the match to TRBD1 covers 8 bases. J gave up 8 bases and V 3 bases, and 6 bases lay outside the gene matches. The germline gives CDR1 SGDLS, CDR2 YYNGEE. The CDR3 is made up of 13 amino acids. The chain's CDR3 is CASSAGTGTGYTF. DNA of the CDR3: TGTGCCAGCAGCGCCGGGACAGGCACCGGCTACACCTTC.

Notes on this clone: The junction shows a germline mismatch at one end, possibly a read error. The rearrangement links TRBV5-6 to TRBJ2-1; maybe TRBD2 (6 bases). CDR1 is SGHDT, CDR2 YYEEEE, per germline. The CDR3 spans 15 residues. CDR3 loop: CASNLDGGSYNEQFF. CDR3 nucleotide sequence: TGTGCCAGCAACTTGGACGGGGGATCCTACAATGAGCAGTTCTTC. The whole variable domain, filled in from reference TRBV5-6 and TRBJ2-1, reads DAGVTQSPTHLIKTRGQQVTLRCSPKSGHDTVSWYQQALGQGPQFIFQYYEEEERQRGNFPDRFSGHQFPNYSSELNVNALLLGDSALYLCASNLDGGSYNEQFFGPGTRLTVL.

The J gene is TRBJ1-4, the V gene TRBV27, with D tentatively TRBD1 (6 bases). V was trimmed by 2 bases and J by 5 bases, leaving 9 bases between them. Per germline, CDR1 MNHEY and CDR2 SMNVEV (reference sequence). The CDR3 spans 14 residues. CDR3 protein: CASSLQGTNEKLFF. CDR3 nucleotides: TGTGCCAGCAGTTTACAGGGGACCAATGAAAAACTGTTTTTT.

This chain joins TRBV14 and TRBJ2-7; D unclear. Germline V gives CDR1 SGHDN, CDR2 FVKESK. The V end was cut by 1 base, the J end by 7 bases, with 8 bases between. CDR3 size: 12 residues. CDR3: CASSQARREQYF. The DNA for the CDR3 is TGTGCCAGCAGCCAAGCTCGCCGGGAGCAGTACTTC.

The chain has TRBV2 and TRBJ2-5; a weak D match, TRBD1 (5 bases). The germline gives CDR1 SNHLY, CDR2 FYNNEI. The CDR3 is made up of 12 amino acids. V was shortened by 6 bases and J by 2 bases, with 7 bases between the two germline ends. CDR3 amino acids: CASRQGQETQYF. The CDR3 DNA sequence: TGTGCCAGCAGGCAGGGACAAGAGACCCAGTACTTC.

The V and J genes are TRBV2 and TRBJ2-3, with D possibly being TRBD1 (6 bases). This CDR3 has 14 amino acids. V was trimmed by 10 bases and J by 1 base, leaving 15 bases between them. The germline V gene encodes CDR1 SNHLY and CDR2 FYNNEI. The CDR3 region is CATREQGGTDTQYF. CDR3 nucleotides: TGTGCCACCCGAGAACAGGGCGGCACAGATACGCAGTATTTT.

This chain links TRBV7-9 with TRBJ1-3, with D uncertain. Germline V gives CDR1 SEHNR, CDR2 FQNEAQ (reference sequence). V was shortened by 1 base and J by 2 bases, with 12 bases between the two germline ends. CDR3 length: 16 amino acids. The CDR3 DNA reads TGTGCCAGCAGCTTAGTCTCAGGCTATACTGGAAACACCATATATTTT. It yields the protein CASSLVSGYTGNTIYF.

J is TRBJ1-5 and V is TRBV5-5, with D unclear. There are 15 residues in the CDR3. Per the germline V gene, CDR1 is SGHKS and CDR2 is YYEKEE (reference sequence). V lost 1 base and J 4 bases, leaving 12 bases between the germline ends. The CDR3 nucleotides read TGTGCCAGCAGCTTGTTCCCAGAGGGAAATCAGCCCCAGCATTTT. As protein: CASSLFPEGNQPQHF.

The chain recombines TRBV2 with TRBJ2-5, with no clear D. Germline V lookup: CDR1 SNHLY, CDR2 FYNNEI. The CDR3 extends over 11 amino acids. V lost 6 bases and J lost 2, with 4 bases in between. CDR3 sequence (DNA): TGTGCCAGCAGGGAGCAAGAGACCCAGTACTTC. Its protein product is CASREQETQYF.

The chain recombines TRBV3-1 (or the pseudogene TRBV3-2) with TRBJ2-7, with 7 bases fitting TRBD2. The CDR3 runs 14 residues. Germline V lookup: CDR1 LGHDT, CDR2 YNNKEL (reference sequence). V shed 5 bases, J shed 1 base, and the junction held 5 bases outside the gene matches. CDR3: CASSYLAGSYEQYF. CDR3 in DNA: TGTGCCAGCAGCTATTTAGCGGGTTCCTACGAGCAGTACTTC.

J is TRBJ1-1 and V is TRBV6-1; D remains unclear. The germline CDR1 and CDR2 sequences are MNHNS and SASEGT. This CDR3 is built from 15 residues. Trimming removed 5 bases at V and 1 base at J, with 14 bases between. The CDR3 DNA reads TGTGCCAGCAGTTTACGAACAGTAGAGAACACTGAAGCTTTCTTT. It specifies CASSLRTVENTEAFF.

The chain carries TRBV5-4 and TRBJ2-3; 14 bases line up with TRBD2. The CDR3 consists of 17 residues. V trimming: 3 bases; J trimming: 2 bases; junction bases outside the gene matches: 5. Germline CDR1 reads SGHNT; CDR2 reads YYREEE (reference sequence). The chain's CDR3 is CASSSPTSGRDTDTQYF. The DNA for the CDR3 is TGTGCCAGCAGCTCCCCGACTAGCGGGAGGGACACAGATACGCAGTATTTT. The complete variable domain, with remaining parts taken from reference TRBV5-4 and TRBJ2-3, reads ETGVTQSPTHLIKTRGQQVTLRCSSQSGHNTVSWYQQALGQGPQFIFQYYREEENGRGNFPPRFSGLQFPNYSSELNVNALELDDSALYLCASSSPTSGRDTDTQYFGPGTRLTVL.

In this sample, this clone turned up a few times. The V and J genes are TRBV28 and TRBJ2-7; D might be TRBD1 (6 bases). V was trimmed by 2 bases and J by 1 base, leaving 12 bases between them. The CDR3 runs 15 residues. Germline CDR1 is MDHEN and CDR2 is SYDVKM. CDR3 in amino acids: CASSLGTGTSYEQYF. CDR3 nucleotide sequence: TGTGCCAGCAGTTTAGGGACGGGGACATCCTACGAGCAGTACTTC.

The CDR3 DNA sequence: TGTGCCAGCAGCCCGGGACTAAACTACGTTGGGGAGCTGTTTTTT. It codes for CASSPGLNYVGELFF. This rearrangement joins TRBV11-2 to TRBJ2-2; the match to TRBD2 covers 7 bases. The length of the CDR3 is 15 residues. V trimming: 5 bases; J trimming: 8 bases; junction bases outside the gene matches: 11. CDR1 and CDR2 (germline): SGHAT, FQNNGV.

In nucleotides, the CDR3 is TGCGCCAGCAGCTCTTACACAGATACGCAGTATTTT. It encodes CASSSYTDTQYF. J is TRBJ2-3 and V is TRBV5-1; D unresolved. The CDR3 totals 12 residues. Germline V gene sequence: CDR1 SGHRS, CDR2 YFSETQ. Between the trimmed V and J ends, which lost 3 bases and 2 bases, there was a span of 4 bases.

V is TRBV7-9 and J is TRBJ1-4; D uncertain. Trimming removed 7 bases from V and 1 base from J, with 13 bases in between. This CDR3 has 15 amino acids. Germline loops: CDR1 SEHNR, CDR2 FQNEAQ (reference sequence). The CDR3 loop is CASKRGPQTNEKLFF. As DNA, the CDR3 is TGTGCCAGCAAAAGAGGTCCTCAAACTAATGAAAAACTGTTTTTT.